This T cell receptor (beta chain) was identified during a study of low-dose radiotherapy and immunotherapy resistance in tumors. Study at large: Members of Cohort 1 were treated with 0.5 Gy per fraction every 2 weeks. The prescribed total PTV dose was 6.5 Gy.

Trimming cost V 4 bases and J 4 bases; bases outside gene matches: 12. Per germline, CDR1 SGHNT and CDR2 YYREEE (reference sequence). The CDR3 loop spans 16 amino acids. The time point was: before trial treatment. The donors, trial participants, received nivolumab, ipilimumab, aspirin, low-dose cyclophosphamide and low-dose radiotherapy. Primers targeting TRAV and TRBV primed first-strand cDNA, covering alpha and beta chains. With a constant-region primer and a V-primer adapter, TCRs were subjected to about 20 PCR cycles of amplification. TCRdb ran MiXCR on the reads and lists one entry per CDR3 protein. The data show tens of thousands of distinct CDR3 sequences, with 20% to 25% seen just once and 5.7% held by the top ten. This clonotype was recorded a few times.

J is TRBJ2-5 and V is TRBV5-4; 8 bases agree with TRBD2. The sample here was PBMCs, taken before treatment. The receptor comes from a male donor with prostate cancer. Here the CDR3 DNA reads TGTGCCAGCAGCCCGGGAGGGGGGAATCTTCTAGAGACCCAGTACTTC. As protein: CASSPGGGNLLETQYF.